One sample yielded the 10 T cell receptor beta chains listed below, sequenced in a study of blood T cell repertoires in COVID-19 (dated by TCRdb to 2020 to 2021). Libraries were made using the immunoSEQ multiplex PCR assay. TCRdb stores this immuneACCESS table with in-frame sequences only. Part of the clones is absent; in the studies checked, under half of the shortfall reflects unresolved V genes, and no reason is known for the rest. The sample includes hundreds of thousands of clones, with about 84% observed a single time. The top ten hold roughly 7.9% of the sample. Source material: peripheral blood. All receptors derive from a woman older than 75 with acute or convalescent COVID-19.

This clone came up once. This chain links TRBV5-1 with TRBJ2-1; weak D call: TRBD2 (5 bases). Trimming stripped 2 bases from V and 9 bases from J, with 12 bases between. There are 13 residues in the CDR3. Germline lookup yields CDR1 SGHRS and CDR2 YFSETQ. CDR3 DNA: TGCGCCAGCAGCTTAGAGCGGTTTGGTGAGCAGTTCTTC. It is translated as CASSLERFGEQFF.

The chain is built from TRBV28 and TRBJ1-2; 8 bases fit TRBD1. The CDR3 is made up of 11 amino acids. Germline assignment: CDR1 MDHEN and CDR2 SYDVKM. V lost 10 bases, J lost 5 bases, and 3 bases stayed unmatched. In DNA, the CDR3 is TGTGCCATACGGACAGGGTATGGCTACACCTTC. Amino acid sequence: CAIRTGYGYTF.

The sample holds one count of this clone. The chain uses TRBV3-1 (or the pseudogene TRBV3-2) and TRBJ2-1; D remains unclear. The CDR3 consists of 11 residues. The germline V gene encodes CDR1 LGHDT and CDR2 YNNKEL (reference sequence). V lost 0 bases and J lost 10, with 4 bases in between. The CDR3 bases are TGTGCCAGCAGCCAAGACCGGGAGCAGTTCTTC. As protein: CASSQDREQFF.

The rearrangement uses TRBV24-1 and TRBJ1-1; weak D call: TRBD1 (6 bases). Per the germline V gene, CDR1 is KGHDR and CDR2 is SFDVKD. The CDR3 consists of 13 residues. The V and J ends lost 5 bases and 7 bases respectively, with 13 bases between them. CDR3 DNA: TGTGCCACCAGTGTCTTGATCAGGGGTGAAGCTTTCTTT. Translating gives CATSVLIRGEAFF.

The rearrangement uses TRBV3-1 (or the pseudogene TRBV3-2) and TRBJ2-3, with D tentatively TRBD2 (5 bases). CDR1 and CDR2 (germline): LGHDT, YNNKEL (reference sequence). The CDR3 has 14 residues. The germline V and J ends were trimmed by 1 base and 8 bases, with 13 bases remaining between them. Here the CDR3 DNA reads TGTGCCAGCAGCCAAGGCTCTTTAGGAGGTACGCAGTATTTT. As protein: CASSQGSLGGTQYF.

The rearrangement uses TRBV6-5 and TRBJ1-4; no reliable D call. Trimming took 6 bases from V and 1 from J, leaving 9 bases between them. This CDR3 comprises 14 residues. The germline V gene encodes CDR1 MNHEY and CDR2 SVGAGI. CDR3: CASRYSETNEKLFF. In DNA, the CDR3 is TGTGCCAGCAGATACAGCGAAACTAATGAAAAACTGTTTTTT.

The chain carries TRBV7-8 and TRBJ1-1, with a weak D call TRBD1 (6 bases). The CDR3 sequence is 14 residues long. V lost 6 bases and J 11 bases, leaving 22 bases between the germline ends. Germline V gene sequence: CDR1 SGHVS, CDR2 FQNEAQ. The CDR3 reads CASSQTGTPFGAFF. The CDR3 region has the DNA TGTGCCAGCAGTCAGACCGGGACACCATTTGGGGCTTTCTTT.

The chain uses TRBV6-5 and TRBJ1-6; D is unclear. The V end lost 8 bases, the J end lost 6 bases, and 5 bases lay between the germline ends. CDR3 length: 11 residues. Germline V gene data show CDR1 as MNHEY and CDR2 as SVGAGI. The CDR3 spells CASGFNSPLHF. DNA of the CDR3: TGTGCCAGCGGCTTTAATTCACCCCTCCACTTT.

The chain links TRBV5-4 to TRBJ1-4; 12 bases are shared with TRBD1. CDR3 length: 16 amino acids. Germline lookup yields CDR1 SGHNT and CDR2 YYREEE (reference sequence). Losses at the gene ends were 3 bases for V and 7 bases for J; bases not matched to a gene: 7. The CDR3 spells CASSSGTGGSSEKLFF. CDR3 DNA sequence: TGTGCCAGCAGCTCAGGGACAGGGGGCAGTTCTGAAAAACTGTTTTTT.

The V and J genes are TRBV5-1 and TRBJ2-5, with a weak D call TRBD2 (6 bases). The CDR3 sequence is 16 residues long. Germline CDR1 and CDR2: SGHRS and YFSETQ. Trimming cost V 0 bases and J 5 bases, with 17 bases left between them. This CDR3 is CASSLASELAVETQYF. CDR3 bases: TGCGCCAGCAGCTTGGCCTCAGAGTTAGCGGTGGAGACCCAGTACTTC.